This T cell receptor beta chain was found in a study of CD8 T cells in ankylosing spondylitis. Whole-study findings and limits: Disease-associated clones were reportedly significantly overrepresented in matched ankylosing spondylitis synovial fluid. CD8+ by phenotype, disease-linked clones were relatively rare in peripheral blood. In the blood and synovial fluid of reactive arthritis, some motif variants had been previously reported. Apparently characteristic of ankylosing spondylitis blood was a TCR beta motif (about 8 highly homologous variants).

About this clonotype: The target antigen is unknown.

Scientists made TCR beta libraries using quantitative 5'-RACE with molecular barcodes. TCRdb reprocessed the 5' RACE reads with MiXCR, giving one entry per CDR3 protein. Here the sample spans over 400,000 distinct CDR3 sequences, around 26% being singletons. Per germline, CDR1 ENHRY and CDR2 SYGVKD. This CDR3 is 17 amino acids long. Trimming left V 0 bases short and J 0 bases short, with 12 bases between. Sequencing input: blood, either unsorted or a sorted T cell fraction (not recorded which). The chain joins TRBV10-3 to TRBJ1-5; TRBD1 is a possible D gene (5 bases). The sequence was obtained from a male donor with ankylosing spondylitis. The CDR3 sequence is CAISESLGGDSNQPQHF. In DNA, the CDR3 is TGTGCCATCAGTGAGTCGTTGGGGGGGGATAGCAATCAGCCCCAGCATTTT.